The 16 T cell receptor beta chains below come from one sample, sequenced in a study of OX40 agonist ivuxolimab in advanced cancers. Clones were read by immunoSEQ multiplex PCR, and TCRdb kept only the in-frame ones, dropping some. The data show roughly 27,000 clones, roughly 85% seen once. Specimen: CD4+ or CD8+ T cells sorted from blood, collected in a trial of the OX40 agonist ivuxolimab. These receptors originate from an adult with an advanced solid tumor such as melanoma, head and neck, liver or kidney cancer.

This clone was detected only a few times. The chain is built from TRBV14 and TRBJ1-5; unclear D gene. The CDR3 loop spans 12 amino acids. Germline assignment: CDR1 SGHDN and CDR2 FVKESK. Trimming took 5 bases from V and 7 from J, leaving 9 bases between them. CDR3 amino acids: CASSVDDQPQHF. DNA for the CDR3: TGTGCCAGCAGCGTGGACGACCAGCCCCAGCATTTT.

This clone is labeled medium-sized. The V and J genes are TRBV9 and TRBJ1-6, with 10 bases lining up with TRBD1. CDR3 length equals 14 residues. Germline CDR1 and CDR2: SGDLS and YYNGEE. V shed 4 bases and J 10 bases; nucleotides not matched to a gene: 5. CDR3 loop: CASSLGQGNSPLHF. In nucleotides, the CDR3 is TGTGCCAGCAGCCTGGGACAGGGGAACTCACCCCTCCACTTT.

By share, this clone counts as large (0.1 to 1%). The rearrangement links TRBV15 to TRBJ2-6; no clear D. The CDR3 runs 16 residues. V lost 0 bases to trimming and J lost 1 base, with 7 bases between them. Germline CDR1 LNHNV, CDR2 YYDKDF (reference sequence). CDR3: CATSRDPLSGANVLTF. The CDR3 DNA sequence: TGTGCCACCAGCAGAGATCCCCTTTCTGGGGCCAACGTCCTGACTTTC.

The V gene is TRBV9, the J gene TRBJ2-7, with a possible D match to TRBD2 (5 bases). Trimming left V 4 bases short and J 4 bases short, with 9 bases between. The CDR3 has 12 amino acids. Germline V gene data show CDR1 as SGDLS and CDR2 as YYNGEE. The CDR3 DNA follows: TGTGCCAGCAGCCCGACGGGGTACGAGCAGTACTTC. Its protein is CASSPTGYEQYF.

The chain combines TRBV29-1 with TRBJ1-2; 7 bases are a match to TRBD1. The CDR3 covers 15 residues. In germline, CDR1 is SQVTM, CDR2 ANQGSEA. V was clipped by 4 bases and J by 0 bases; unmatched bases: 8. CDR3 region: CSVGSEGAPNYGYTF. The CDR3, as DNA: TGCAGCGTTGGTTCCGAGGGGGCACCTAACTATGGCTACACCTTC.

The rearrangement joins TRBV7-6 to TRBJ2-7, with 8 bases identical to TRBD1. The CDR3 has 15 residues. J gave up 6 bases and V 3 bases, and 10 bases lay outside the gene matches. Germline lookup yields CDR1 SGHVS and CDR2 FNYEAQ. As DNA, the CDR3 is TGTGCCAGCAGCTTTGTACAGGGGGAAGGAAGCGAGCAGTACTTC. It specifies CASSFVQGEGSEQYF.

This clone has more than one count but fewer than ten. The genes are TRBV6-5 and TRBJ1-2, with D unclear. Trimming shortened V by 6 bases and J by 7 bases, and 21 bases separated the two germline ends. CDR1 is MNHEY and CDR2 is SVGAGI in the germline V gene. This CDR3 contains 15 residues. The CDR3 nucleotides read TGTGCCAGCAGCCTACTTTCCACCGCCCCGGGTGGCTACACCTTC. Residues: CASSLLSTAPGGYTF.

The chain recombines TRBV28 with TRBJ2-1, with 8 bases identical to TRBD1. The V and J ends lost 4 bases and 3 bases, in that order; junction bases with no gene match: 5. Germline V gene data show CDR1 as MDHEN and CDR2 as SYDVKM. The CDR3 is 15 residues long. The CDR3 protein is CASSYRTGIYNEQFF. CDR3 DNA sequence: TGTGCCAGCAGTTATAGGACAGGGATCTACAATGAGCAGTTCTTC.

In nucleotides, the CDR3 is TGTGCCAGCAGCTCGCCGACAGGAGAAGCTTTCTTT. Its translation: CASSSPTGEAFF. The chain recombines TRBV7-2 with TRBJ1-1, with D possibly matching TRBD1 (6 bases). The V end lost 4 bases, the J end lost 8 bases, and 11 bases lay between the germline ends. The CDR3 covers 12 residues. Germline values: CDR1 SGHTA, CDR2 FQGNSA.

CDR3 region: CASSREVPFPSTDTQYF. CDR3 sequence (DNA): TGTGCCAGCAGCCGGGAGGTCCCATTCCCTAGCACAGATACGCAGTATTTT. The chain carries TRBV27 and TRBJ2-3; 7 bases agree with TRBD2. Unmatched junction bases numbered 12, after V lost 6 bases and J lost 0 bases. The germline V gene has CDR1 MNHEY and CDR2 SMNVEV (reference sequence). The CDR3 is 17 residues long.

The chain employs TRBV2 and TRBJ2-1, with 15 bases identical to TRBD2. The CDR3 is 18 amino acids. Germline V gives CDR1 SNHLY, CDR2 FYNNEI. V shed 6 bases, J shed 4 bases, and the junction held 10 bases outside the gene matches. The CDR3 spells CASSPGLAGGRLYNEQFF. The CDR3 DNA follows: TGTGCCAGCAGCCCGGGACTAGCGGGGGGACGACTTTACAATGAGCAGTTCTTC.

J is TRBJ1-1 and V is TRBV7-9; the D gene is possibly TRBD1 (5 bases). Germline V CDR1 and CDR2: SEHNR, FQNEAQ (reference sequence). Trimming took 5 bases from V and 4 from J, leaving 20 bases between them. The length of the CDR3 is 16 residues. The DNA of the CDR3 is TGTGCCAGCAGCCCCGGGGGTATGGGATCGGGCACTGAAGCTTTCTTT. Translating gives CASSPGGMGSGTEAFF.

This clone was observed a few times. The CDR3: CASSLTWGADQPQHF. CDR3 in DNA: TGTGCCAGCAGCCTGACGTGGGGGGCCGATCAGCCCCAGCATTTT. The V call is TRBV7-9, the J call TRBJ1-5; D perhaps matches TRBD1 (6 bases). Per germline, CDR1 SEHNR and CDR2 FQNEAQ (reference sequence). This CDR3 has 15 residues. V gave up 5 bases and J gave up 5 bases, with 16 bases separating them. The full variable domain, in which reference TRBV7-9 and TRBJ1-5 provide the parts outside the CDR3, is DTGVSQNPRHKITKRGQNVTFRCDPISEHNRLYWYRQTLGQGPEFLTYFQNEAQLEKSRLLSDRFSAERPKGSFSTLEIQRTEQGDSAMYLCASSLTWGADQPQHFGDGTRLSIL.

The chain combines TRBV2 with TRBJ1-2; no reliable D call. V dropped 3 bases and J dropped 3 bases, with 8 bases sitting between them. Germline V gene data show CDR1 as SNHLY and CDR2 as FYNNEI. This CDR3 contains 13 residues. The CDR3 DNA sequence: TGTGCCAGCAGTGATGCGGCAGACTATGGCTACACCTTC. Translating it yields CASSDAADYGYTF.

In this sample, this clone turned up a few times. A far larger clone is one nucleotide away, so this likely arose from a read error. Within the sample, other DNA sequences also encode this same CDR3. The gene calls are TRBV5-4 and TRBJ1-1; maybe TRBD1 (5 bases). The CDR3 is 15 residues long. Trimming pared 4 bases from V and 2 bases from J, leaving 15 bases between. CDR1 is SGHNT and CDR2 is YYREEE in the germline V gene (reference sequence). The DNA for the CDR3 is TGTGCCAGCAGCGCAAGCGGGGACGGTAACACTGAAGCTTTCTTT. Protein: CASSASGDGNTEAFF.

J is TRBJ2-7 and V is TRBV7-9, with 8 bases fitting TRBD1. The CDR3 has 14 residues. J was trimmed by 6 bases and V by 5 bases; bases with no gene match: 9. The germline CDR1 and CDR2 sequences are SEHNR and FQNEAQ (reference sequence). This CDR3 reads CASSPSFRGREQYF. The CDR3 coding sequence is TGTGCCAGCAGCCCTTCTTTCAGGGGGCGCGAGCAGTACTTC.